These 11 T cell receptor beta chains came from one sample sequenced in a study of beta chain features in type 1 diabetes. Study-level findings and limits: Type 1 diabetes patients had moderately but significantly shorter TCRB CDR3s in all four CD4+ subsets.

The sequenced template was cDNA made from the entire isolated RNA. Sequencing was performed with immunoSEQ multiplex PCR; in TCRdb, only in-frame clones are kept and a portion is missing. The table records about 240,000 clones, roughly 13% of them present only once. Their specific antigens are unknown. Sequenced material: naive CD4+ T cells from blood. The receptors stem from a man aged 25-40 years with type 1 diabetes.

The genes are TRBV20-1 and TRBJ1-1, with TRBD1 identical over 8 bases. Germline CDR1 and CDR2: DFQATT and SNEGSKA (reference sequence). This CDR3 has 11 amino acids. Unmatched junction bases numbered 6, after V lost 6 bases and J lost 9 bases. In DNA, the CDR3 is TGCAGTGCGGGGACAGGAGGCCAAGCTTTCTTT. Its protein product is CSAGTGGQAFF.

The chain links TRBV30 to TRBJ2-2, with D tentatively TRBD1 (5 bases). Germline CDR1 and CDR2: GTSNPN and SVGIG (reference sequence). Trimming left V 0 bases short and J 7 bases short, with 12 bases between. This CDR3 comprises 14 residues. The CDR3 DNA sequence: TGTGCCTGGAGTGTACGCAGGGCCGACGGGGAGCTGTTTTTT. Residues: CAWSVRRADGELFF.

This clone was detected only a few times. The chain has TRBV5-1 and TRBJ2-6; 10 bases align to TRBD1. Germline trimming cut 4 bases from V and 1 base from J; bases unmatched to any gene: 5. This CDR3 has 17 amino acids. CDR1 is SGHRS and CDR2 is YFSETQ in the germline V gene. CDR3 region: CASSTTGGLSGANVLTF. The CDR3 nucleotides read TGCGCCAGCAGCACGACAGGGGGCCTTTCTGGGGCCAACGTCCTGACTTTC.

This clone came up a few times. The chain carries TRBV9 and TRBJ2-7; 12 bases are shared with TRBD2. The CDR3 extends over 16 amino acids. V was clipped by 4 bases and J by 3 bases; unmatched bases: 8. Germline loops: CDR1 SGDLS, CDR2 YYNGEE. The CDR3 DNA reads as TGTGCCAGCAGCCCGAAAAGACTAGCGGGGGTCTACGAGCAGTACTTC. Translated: CASSPKRLAGVYEQYF.

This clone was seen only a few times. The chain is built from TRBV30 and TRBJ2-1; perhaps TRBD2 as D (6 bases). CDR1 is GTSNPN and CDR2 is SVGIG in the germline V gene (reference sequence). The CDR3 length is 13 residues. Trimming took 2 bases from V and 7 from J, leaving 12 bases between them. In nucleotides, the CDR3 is TGTGCCTGGAGTCGAGGGACTGTAAATGAGCAGTTCTTC. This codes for CAWSRGTVNEQFF.

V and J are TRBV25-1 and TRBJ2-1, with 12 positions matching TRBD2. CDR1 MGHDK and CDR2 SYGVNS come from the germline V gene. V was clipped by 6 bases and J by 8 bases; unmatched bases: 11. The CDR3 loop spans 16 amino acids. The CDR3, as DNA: TGTGCCAGCAGCTCCCCTAGCGGGAGGGCCAGGTATGAGCAGTTCTTC. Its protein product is CASSSPSGRARYEQFF.

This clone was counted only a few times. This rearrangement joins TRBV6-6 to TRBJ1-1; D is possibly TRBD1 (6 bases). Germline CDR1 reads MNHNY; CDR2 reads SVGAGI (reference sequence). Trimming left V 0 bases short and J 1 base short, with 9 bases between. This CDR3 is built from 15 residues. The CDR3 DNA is TGTGCCAGCAGTTACTCGGGACACCCGAACACTGAAGCTTTCTTT. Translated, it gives CASSYSGHPNTEAFF.

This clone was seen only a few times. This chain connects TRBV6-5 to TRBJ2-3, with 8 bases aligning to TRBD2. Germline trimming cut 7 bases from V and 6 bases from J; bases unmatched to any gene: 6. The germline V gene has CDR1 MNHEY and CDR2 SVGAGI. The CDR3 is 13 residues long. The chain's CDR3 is CASKGIAGDTQYF. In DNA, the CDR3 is TGTGCCAGCAAGGGGATAGCGGGGGATACGCAGTATTTT.

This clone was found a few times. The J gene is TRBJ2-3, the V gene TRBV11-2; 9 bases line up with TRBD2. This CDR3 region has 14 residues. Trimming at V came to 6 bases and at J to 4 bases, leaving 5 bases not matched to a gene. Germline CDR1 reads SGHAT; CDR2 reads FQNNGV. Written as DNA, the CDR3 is TGTGCCAGCAGGCCTAGCGGGACCGCAGATACGCAGTATTTT. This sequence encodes CASRPSGTADTQYF.

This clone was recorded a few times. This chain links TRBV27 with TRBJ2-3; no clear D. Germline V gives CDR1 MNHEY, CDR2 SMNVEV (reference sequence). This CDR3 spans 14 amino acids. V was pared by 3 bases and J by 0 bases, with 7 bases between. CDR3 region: CASSFLTSTDTQYF. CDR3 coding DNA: TGTGCCAGCAGTTTTCTGACTAGCACAGATACGCAGTATTTT.

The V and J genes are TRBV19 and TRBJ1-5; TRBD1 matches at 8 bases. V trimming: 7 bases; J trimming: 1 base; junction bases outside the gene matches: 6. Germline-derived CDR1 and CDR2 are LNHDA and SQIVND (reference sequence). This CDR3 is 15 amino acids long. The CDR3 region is CASMVDRVSNQPQHF. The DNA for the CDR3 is TGTGCCAGTATGGTGGACAGGGTGAGCAATCAGCCCCAGCATTTT.